This TCR beta chain derives from a study of blood T cell repertoires in COVID-19. Study summary: There were acute and convalescent COVID-19 samples, and they came from the United States, Italy and Spain.

Methods used by the authors: Scientists estimated how many nucleated cells there were by amplifying reference gene primers. The repertoire was sequenced with immunoSEQ multiplex PCR; TCRdb's copy has only in-frame clones and lacks some. That table supplies the V and J calls and clone size; D and trimming were determined from the DNA. Of about 190,000 clones in the sample, roughly 90% were seen once. V lost 3 bases and J lost 8, with 10 bases in between. The V gene's germline CDR1 is SEHNR and CDR2 FQNEAQ (reference sequence). The CDR3 runs 12 residues. The sequence derives from a man between 40 and 49 years old with acute or convalescent COVID-19. The gene calls are TRBV7-9 and TRBJ1-2; D perhaps matches TRBD1 (6 bases). The material sequenced was peripheral blood. CDR3 residues: CASSFGGRGYTF. In DNA, the CDR3 is TGTGCCAGCAGCTTCGGGGGGCGAGGCTACACCTTC.